These 5 T cell receptor beta chains originate from one sample sequenced in a study of blood T cell repertoires in COVID-19. TCRdb's copy holds only in-frame clones and misses some; the assay was immunoSEQ multiplex PCR. The repertoire holds a few hundred thousand clones, with around 89% as singletons. Material: PBMCs or T cells enriched from blood (not recorded which). The receptors shown here come from a woman aged 30 to 39 who had recovered from COVID-19.

The gene calls are TRBV9 and TRBJ1-4; D gene unclear. Trimming pared 0 bases from V and 0 bases from J, leaving 6 bases between. CDR3 length: 15 residues. Germline V gives CDR1 SGDLS, CDR2 YYNGEE. The CDR3: CASSVEGATNEKLFF. CDR3 sequence (DNA): TGTGCCAGCAGCGTAGAGGGAGCAACTAATGAAAAACTGTTTTTT.

The chain links TRBV11-1 to TRBJ1-4, with D hard to call. V was cut by 5 bases and J by 5 bases, with 15 bases left in between. Germline values: CDR1 SGHAT, CDR2 FQDESV (reference sequence). The CDR3 runs 15 residues. The CDR3 DNA sequence: TGTGCCAGCAGCCCTGAGAGCCCCTGGAATGAAAAACTGTTTTTT. It is translated as CASSPESPWNEKLFF. The whole variable domain, remainder taken from reference TRBV11-1 and TRBJ1-4, is EAEVAQSPRYKITEKSQAVAFWCDPISGHATLYWYRQILGQGPELLVQFQDESVVDDSQLPKDRFSAERLKGVDSTLKIQPAELGDSAMYLCASSPESPWNEKLFFGSGTQLSVL.

The gene calls are TRBV7-9 and TRBJ1-3; D is uncertain. This CDR3 spans 13 amino acids. Trimming removed 4 bases from V and 4 bases from J, with 8 bases in between. From germline, CDR1 is SEHNR and CDR2 FQNEAQ (reference sequence). In nucleotides, the CDR3 is TGTGCCAGCAGCTACTCGGGGGGAAACACCATATATTTT. This gives the protein CASSYSGGNTIYF.

The chain employs TRBV6-5 and TRBJ1-5; 9 bases line up with TRBD1. The J segment lost 2 bases and the V segment lost 4 bases, leaving 3 bases of the junction unmatched. The length of the CDR3 is 15 residues. Germline V gene lookup returns CDR1 MNHEY and CDR2 SVGAGI. The CDR3 sequence: CASSSQGAGNQPQHF. In nucleotides, the CDR3 is TGTGCCAGCAGTTCACAGGGGGCAGGCAATCAGCCCCAGCATTTT.

This clone has just one count. The chain recombines TRBV9 with TRBJ2-1, with D tentatively TRBD1 (5 bases). In germline, CDR1 is SGDLS, CDR2 YYNGEE. Trimming left V 3 bases short and J 6 bases short, with 13 bases between. The CDR3 totals 14 residues. The CDR3 spells CASSGMTVGNEQFF. DNA of the CDR3: TGTGCCAGCAGCGGGATGACAGTTGGCAATGAGCAGTTCTTC.